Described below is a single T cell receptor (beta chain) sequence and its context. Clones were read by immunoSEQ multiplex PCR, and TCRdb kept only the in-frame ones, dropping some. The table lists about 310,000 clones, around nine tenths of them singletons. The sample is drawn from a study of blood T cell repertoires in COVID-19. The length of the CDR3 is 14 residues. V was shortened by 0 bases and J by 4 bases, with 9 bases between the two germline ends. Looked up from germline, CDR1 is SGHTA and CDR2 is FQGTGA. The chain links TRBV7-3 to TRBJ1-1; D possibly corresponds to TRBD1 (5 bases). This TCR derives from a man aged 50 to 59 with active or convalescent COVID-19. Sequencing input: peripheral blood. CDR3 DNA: TGTGCCAGCAGCTTAACGTCAGACAGCACTGAAGCTTTCTTT. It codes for CASSLTSDSTEAFF.